Included here is one T cell receptor (beta chain) sequence, with context. This clonotype was seen a handful of times. The specificity of this receptor is unknown. Within one base of it there is no much larger clone, and no base qualities were kept. The donors were about 40 Caucasian individuals from Russia, aged 6 to 90 years, who were systemically healthy. Roughly 9.5 milliliters of peripheral blood were drawn from each donor into EDTA-treated Vacutainer tubes. Ficoll-Paque density-gradient centrifugation was used to isolate PBMCs, with at least 6 million per sample. Total RNA, at least 6 micrograms per sample, was extracted from PBMCs with Trizol reagent. For every donor, flow cytometry on a PBMC aliquot measured the percentage of naive CD45RAhigh/CD27high T cells. The method was 5' RACE. The instrument was an Illumina HiSeq 2500. A second roughly 7 to 11 cycle PCR used a sample-barcoded 5' primer and a J-beta primer mix. Each TCR beta cDNA molecule received a unique molecular identifier from a template-switch 5' adaptor carrying 12 random nucleotides. Each sample yielded at least 2.5 million CDR3-containing paired-end reads. The Mint cDNA synthesis kit, primed by a TRBC-specific oligonucleotide, was used to synthesize first-strand cDNA from all RNA. All cDNA was treated with uracil-DNA glycosylase and then went through a first 18-cycle PCR with the universal primers M1SS and BC2_uni_R. The original methods were these. Each sample was normalized by randomly selecting 1 million high-quality reads, each carrying a distinct molecular identifier. Reads sharing molecular identifiers were discarded rather than binned into consensus sequences. MiTCR, with a Q25 quality threshold and the strictest error-elimination algorithm, was used for CDR3 identification, clonotype clustering and error correction. A nonparametric unseen species model using Euler transformation provided a lower-bound estimate of total TCR beta diversity. TCRdb reprocessing: public reads trimmed at Q25 with fastp, clones called with MiXCR, in-frame beta chains kept. Each entry is one CDR3 protein sequence, shown with its most common DNA and genes. What appears here as the V and J calls and clone size reflects TCRdb's work, not the paper's. Here the sample has roughly 570,000 distinct CDR3 sequences; approximately 27% occur a single time. Approximately 17% of the sample goes to the ten largest clones.

The entry originates in a study of blood T cells in healthy people across ages (dated by TCRdb to the mid-2010s). About the full investigation: In model experiments, template switching captured roughly one uniquely barcoded TCR beta cDNA molecule for every two T cells. The study measured age-related changes in TCR beta repertoire diversity using deep sequencing normalized with unique cDNA molecular identifiers. The donors were divided into four age groups: young (average 16 years), middle-aged (approximately 42), aged (about 62) and long-lived (about 79). Donors of different ages were randomly distributed across sequencing lanes to avoid experimental bias. Using the same blood draw, the study looked at two additional independent replicas of 1 million unique cDNA reads for two donors, one aged 18 to 29 and the other aged 80 or older. What the work shows at the level of the full study, not this receptor alone: Total diversity estimates from one million sequenced T cells were considered lower bounds and underestimates. Because profiling used bulk unsorted PBMCs, naive and antigen-experienced compartments could not be compared conclusively. The CMV infection status of donors was not known, potentially confounding age-related changes in expanded clonotypes. The long-lived group showed more naive CD4+ T cells, fewer expanded clones and increased TCR diversity than the aged group, suggesting age selection. As age increased, observed TCR beta diversity per million T cells dropped in a roughly linear way, and a significant reduction was already evident by age 40. A strong correlation was found between observed TCR beta diversity and the percentage of naive T cells measured by flow cytometry.

Based on the germline V gene, the CDR1 and CDR2 sequences are SQVTM and ANQGSEA. Measured from the cysteine to the phenylalanine, the CDR3 is 14 residues long. CDR3 DNA is the only sequence kept; it has 42 bases, read in frame from the first base. The clonotype was recovered from a woman in her 70s in good health. Source material: blood. The chain couples TRBV29-1 to TRBJ2-5; TRBD2 fits 9 bases in the junction. The J call may be faulty, since TRBJ2-1 better matches the DNA end. The DNA is TGCAGCGTAAGTCTAGCGGGGCGCTACAATGAGCAGTTCTTC. The resulting protein is CSVSLAGRYNEQFF.